The 8 T cell receptor beta chains given below trace back to one sample, sequenced in a study of PD-L1 blockade in urothelial cancer. Documented time point: peripheral blood 6 weeks after treatment start. TCRdb keeps only in-frame clones here, not all; method: immunoSEQ multiplex PCR. The table includes about 130,000 clones, roughly 82% detected once. The specimen comprised PBMCs, sampled around atezolizumab (anti-PD-L1) treatment. These receptors all come from a man aged 50 to 60 with urothelial cancer.

V gene TRBV5-1 combines with J gene TRBJ2-1; D call uncertain. V lost 7 bases and J 0 bases, leaving 11 bases between the germline ends. Per germline, CDR1 SGHRS and CDR2 YFSETQ. The length of the CDR3 is 14 residues. The CDR3 protein is CASATESSYNEQFF. CDR3 DNA: TGCGCCAGCGCAACAGAAAGCTCCTACAATGAGCAGTTCTTC.

The gene calls are TRBV27 and TRBJ2-7, with 9 bases fitting TRBD2. The CDR3 extends over 16 amino acids. The junction had 12 bases not matched to a gene; V was cut back by 6 bases and J by 3 bases. The germline V gene encodes CDR1 MNHEY and CDR2 SMNVEV (reference sequence). CDR3 bases: TGTGCCAGCAGCCCTACTCGGCTAGCGGGATTCTACGAGCAGTACTTC. This codes for CASSPTRLAGFYEQYF.

The chain couples TRBV28 to TRBJ2-5; TRBD1 aligns across 9 bases. V lost 6 bases, J lost 5 bases, and 7 bases stayed unmatched. The CDR3 runs 14 residues. Per germline, CDR1 MDHEN and CDR2 SYDVKM. The CDR3 sequence is CASRRTGAGETQYF. CDR3 DNA: TGTGCCAGCAGAAGGACAGGGGCAGGGGAGACCCAGTACTTC. Together with reference TRBV28 and TRBJ2-5, the CDR3 gives the full variable domain: DVKVTQSSRYLVKRTGEKVFLECVQDMDHENMFWYRQDPGLGLRLIYFSYDVKMKEKGDIPEGYSVSREKKERFSLILESASTNQTSMYLCASRRTGAGETQYFGPGTRLLVL.

The chain is built from TRBV5-6 and TRBJ1-6, with 11 bases matching TRBD1. Losses at the gene ends were 3 bases for V and 10 bases for J; bases not matched to a gene: 6. The CDR3 runs to 15 residues. The germline CDR1 and CDR2 sequences are SGHDT and YYEEEE. In DNA form, the CDR3 reads TGTGCCAGCAGCTGGGACGGGACAGGGGGATCACCCCTCCACTTT. This translates into CASSWDGTGGSPLHF. The entire variable domain, with the rest obtained from reference TRBV5-6 and TRBJ1-6, is as follows: DAGVTQSPTHLIKTRGQQVTLRCSPKSGHDTVSWYQQALGQGPQFIFQYYEEEERQRGNFPDRFSGHQFPNYSSELNVNALLLGDSALYLCASSWDGTGGSPLHFGNGTRLTVT.

This clone has just one count. The V call is TRBV5-4, the J call TRBJ2-7; the match to TRBD2 covers 9 bases. Looked up from germline, CDR1 is SGHNT and CDR2 is YYREEE (reference sequence). The CDR3 contains 14 residues. Unmatched junction bases numbered 7, after V lost 4 bases and J lost 5 bases. CDR3 bases: TGTGCCAGCAGCCATAGCGGGAGTAGGAACGAGCAGTACTTC. Its translation: CASSHSGSRNEQYF.

The chain uses TRBV19 and TRBJ1-1; a possible D gene is TRBD1 (5 bases). Trimming took 4 bases from V and 4 from J, leaving 16 bases between them. Germline values: CDR1 LNHDA, CDR2 SQIVND (reference sequence). The CDR3 loop spans 15 amino acids. For the CDR3, the DNA is TGTGCCAGTAGTAGGGGCGCCTGGAAGGCCACTGAAGCTTTCTTT. It specifies CASSRGAWKATEAFF.

V is TRBV19 and J is TRBJ2-7; 10 bases align to TRBD1. The CDR3 totals 13 residues. From germline, CDR1 is LNHDA and CDR2 SQIVND (reference sequence). The J segment lost 5 bases and the V segment lost 4 bases, leaving 2 bases of the junction unmatched. The CDR3 loop is CASSTGQGDEQYF. The CDR3 DNA is TGTGCCAGTAGTACCGGACAGGGGGACGAGCAGTACTTC.

This sequence joins TRBV6-5 and TRBJ1-1; D unresolved. CDR3 length: 15 residues. Per the germline V gene, CDR1 is MNHEY and CDR2 is SVGAGI. V lost 0 bases and J 3 bases, leaving 11 bases between the germline ends. CDR3: CASSYSTLGDTEAFF. The DNA of the CDR3 is TGTGCCAGCAGTTACTCGACCCTCGGAGACACTGAAGCTTTCTTT.